This T cell receptor beta chain was recorded in a study of T cells in Graves' hyperthyroidism and ophthalmopathy (dated by TCRdb to about 2019). As for the study more broadly: Peripheral blood samples were taken at initial diagnosis, before any treatment was given. A discovery cohort of about 100 patients, roughly 45 with Graves' ophthalmopathy and approximately 60 with stable Graves' hyperthyroidism, was used to find distinguishing TCR V-J signatures. Prospective prediction of ophthalmopathy was tested in an independent validation cohort of approximately 19 hyperthyroidism patients and 17 patients who later progressed to ophthalmopathy. The roughly 100 discovery patients were randomly divided into training and test sets at a 7:3 ratio. The study also compared thyroid tissue and blood T-cell repertoires from five or six Graves' hyperthyroidism patients. After sampling, hyperthyroidism patients received methimazole starting at 30 mg daily, and ophthalmopathy patients received high-dose intravenous methylprednisolone. The paper describes TCR Vbeta CDR3 sequencing of 120 to 150 peripheral blood samples, made up of 43 ophthalmopathy patients, 70 to 75 hyperthyroidism patients and 17 progressor patients. Overall results and qualifications from the work: In validation, the model predicted progression to ophthalmopathy a median of roughly 6.5 months before onset, with 70% to 71% sensitivity and 72.22% specificity. A model built on a 13 V-J signature distinguished ophthalmopathy from stable hyperthyroidism, reaching roughly 88% sensitivity and 81% to 83% specificity in cross-validation and 80%/75% in testing. Sample size was not statistically predetermined, and blinding of investigators to group allocation was not performed. Most expanded thyroid clonotypes (frequency above 0.001) were also detected in blood, a finding suggesting that blood repertoires may reflect thyroid immune responses.

The table lists this clonotype with many counts. It has no known antigen specificity. Per-nucleotide qualities are absent, and no much larger clonotype sits a single base away. CDR1 and CDR2, per the germline V gene, are MNHEY and SVGAGI. Inclusive of the bounding cysteine and phenylalanine, the CDR3 is 14 residues long. The only DNA kept is the CDR3, 42 bases in frame from the first base. The V and J ends are trimmed by 0 bases and 9 bases, leaving 9 bases between them. Stable Graves' hyperthyroidism was defined as the absence of progression to ophthalmopathy over 18 months of follow-up. The hyperthyroidism patients were between 18 and 65 years old and newly diagnosed, with a disease duration of less than 2 months. The study excluded patients with uncontrolled infections, other autoimmune diseases, pregnancy or lactation. Diagnoses were based on clinical symptoms, serum thyroxine and TRAb, thyroid ultrasound and orbital computed tomography. PBMCs were separated from approximately 10 ml of fresh peripheral blood using Ficoll-Paque density gradient centrifugation. Trizol reagent was used to extract total RNA, and RNA quality was then checked on an Agilent 2100 Bioanalyzer.

The TCR beta CDR3 regions were amplified from RNA transcripts. A first-round RT-PCR of the TCR CDR3 used the HTBI primer set with the Qiagen OneStep RT-PCR kit. A second multiplex PCR round built the libraries, followed by size selection and purification. Paired-end sequencing of the libraries was performed with 100 bp reads on an Illumina HiSeq2000. The original methods were these. SOAPnuke was used to process the raw data, throwing out any read that contained adapters or uncalled bases, had a mean Phred below 15, or lacked an exact constant-primer or identifier match. COPE v1.2.5 was used to merge the high-quality paired reads, and each unique nucleotide sequence was defined as a clonotype. Clonotypes were aligned to IMGT TRBV, TRBD and TRBJ reference segments using MiTCR v1.1. Analysis was restricted to V-J combinations with a frequency above 0.0001, which covered 98% to 99.2% of repertoires. A TCS score was defined as the ratio between F50 (clonal expansion) and ExV (chaos), using BLOSUM62-based TCRdist between CDR3 peptides within each V-J. Welch's t-statistics and random forest reduced 450 to 600 V-J features to 13, which were used in a naive Bayes classifier (R e1071). TCRdb passed the public sequencing reads through fastp at Q25 and MiXCR, retaining productive beta sequences. Here each entry gathers all rows of one CDR3 protein and keeps the most common genes and DNA. The V and J calls come from TCRdb's annotation, not from the publication. Recorded for this sample are hundreds of thousands of distinct CDR3 sequences; 13% of them occurred a single time. The ten top clones hold less than 10% of the sample.

This sequence originates from a woman between 18 and 30 years old with Graves' hyperthyroidism. Sequencing was done on a sample of blood. The sequence is built from TRBV6-5 and TRBJ1-6, with no D gene named confidently. DNA sequence: TGTGCCAGCAGTTACTCAGAAGGAGGTTCACCCCTCCACTTT. This encodes CASSYSEGGSPLHF.